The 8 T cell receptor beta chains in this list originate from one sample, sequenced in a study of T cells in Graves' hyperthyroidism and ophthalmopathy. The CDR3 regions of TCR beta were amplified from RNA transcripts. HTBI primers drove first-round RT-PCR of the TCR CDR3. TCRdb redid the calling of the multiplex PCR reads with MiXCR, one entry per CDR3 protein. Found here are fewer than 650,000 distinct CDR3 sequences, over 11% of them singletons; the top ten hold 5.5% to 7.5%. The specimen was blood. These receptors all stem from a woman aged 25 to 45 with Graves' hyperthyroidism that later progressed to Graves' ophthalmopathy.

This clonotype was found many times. The DNA of the CDR3 is TGCGCCAGCAGCTCCGGGGGAGTGTCCAGGACTGAAGCTTTCTTT. The encoded protein is CASSSGGVSRTEAFF. The rearrangement joins TRBV5-1 to TRBJ1-1; perhaps TRBD1 as D (5 bases). In germline, CDR1 is SGHRS, CDR2 YFSETQ. V dropped 3 bases and J dropped 5 bases, with 17 bases sitting between them. CDR3 length equals 15 residues.

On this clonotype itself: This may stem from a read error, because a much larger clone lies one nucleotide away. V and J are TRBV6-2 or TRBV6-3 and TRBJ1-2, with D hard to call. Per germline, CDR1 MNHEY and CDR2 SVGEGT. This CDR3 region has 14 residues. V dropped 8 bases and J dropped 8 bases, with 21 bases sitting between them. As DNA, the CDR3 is TGTGCCAGCGGAGACGGACGGTTCTCCGTCGGCTACACCTTC. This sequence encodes CASGDGRFSVGYTF.

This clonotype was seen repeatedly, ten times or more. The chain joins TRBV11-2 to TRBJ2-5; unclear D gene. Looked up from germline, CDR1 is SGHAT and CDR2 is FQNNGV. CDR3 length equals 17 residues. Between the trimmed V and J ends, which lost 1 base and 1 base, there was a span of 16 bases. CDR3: CASSLVANSRTQETQYF. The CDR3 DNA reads TGTGCCAGCAGCTTAGTTGCGAACTCGAGAACCCAAGAGACCCAGTACTTC.

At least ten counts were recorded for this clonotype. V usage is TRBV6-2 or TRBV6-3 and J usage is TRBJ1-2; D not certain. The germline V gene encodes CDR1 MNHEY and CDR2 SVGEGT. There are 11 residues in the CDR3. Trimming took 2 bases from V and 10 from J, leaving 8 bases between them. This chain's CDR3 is CASSYDVAYTF. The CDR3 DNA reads TGTGCCAGCAGTTACGACGTAGCCTACACCTTC.

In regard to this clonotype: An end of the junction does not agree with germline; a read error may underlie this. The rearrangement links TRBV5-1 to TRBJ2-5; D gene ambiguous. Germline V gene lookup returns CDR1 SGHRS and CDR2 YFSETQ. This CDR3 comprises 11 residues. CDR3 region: CVSSLDREQYF. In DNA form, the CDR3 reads TGCGTCAGCAGCTTGGATAGAGAGCAGTACTTC.

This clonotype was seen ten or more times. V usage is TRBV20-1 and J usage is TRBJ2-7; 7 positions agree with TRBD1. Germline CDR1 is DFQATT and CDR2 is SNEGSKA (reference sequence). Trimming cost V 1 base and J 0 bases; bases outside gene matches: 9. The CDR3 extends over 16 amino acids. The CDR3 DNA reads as TGCAGTGCTAGAGGACCTCCGGGACAGTCCTCCTACGAGCAGTACTTC. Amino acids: CSARGPPGQSSYEQYF.

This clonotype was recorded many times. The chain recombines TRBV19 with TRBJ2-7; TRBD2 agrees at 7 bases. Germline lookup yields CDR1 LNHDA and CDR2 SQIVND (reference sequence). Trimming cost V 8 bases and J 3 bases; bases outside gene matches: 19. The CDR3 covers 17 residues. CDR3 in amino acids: CASQSRLAATGVYEQYF. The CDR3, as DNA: TGTGCCAGTCAGTCTCGCCTAGCGGCCACGGGAGTCTACGAGCAGTACTTC. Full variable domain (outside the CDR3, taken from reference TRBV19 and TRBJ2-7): DGGITQSPKYLFRKEGQNVTLSCEQNLNHDAMYWYRQDPGQGLRLIYYSQIVNDFQKGDIAEGYSVSREKKESFPLTVTSAQKNPTAFYLCASQSRLAATGVYEQYFGPGTRLTVT.

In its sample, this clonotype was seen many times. This CDR3 reads CSARDSTSGSGEQFF. The CDR3 DNA follows: TGCAGTGCTAGAGATAGCACTAGCGGGAGCGGTGAGCAGTTCTTC. The rearrangement uses TRBV20-1 and TRBJ2-1; 11 nucleotides match TRBD2. The ends lost 0 bases at V and 9 bases at J; junction bases unmatched: 7. Germline CDR1 and CDR2: DFQATT and SNEGSKA (reference sequence). The CDR3 contains 15 residues.